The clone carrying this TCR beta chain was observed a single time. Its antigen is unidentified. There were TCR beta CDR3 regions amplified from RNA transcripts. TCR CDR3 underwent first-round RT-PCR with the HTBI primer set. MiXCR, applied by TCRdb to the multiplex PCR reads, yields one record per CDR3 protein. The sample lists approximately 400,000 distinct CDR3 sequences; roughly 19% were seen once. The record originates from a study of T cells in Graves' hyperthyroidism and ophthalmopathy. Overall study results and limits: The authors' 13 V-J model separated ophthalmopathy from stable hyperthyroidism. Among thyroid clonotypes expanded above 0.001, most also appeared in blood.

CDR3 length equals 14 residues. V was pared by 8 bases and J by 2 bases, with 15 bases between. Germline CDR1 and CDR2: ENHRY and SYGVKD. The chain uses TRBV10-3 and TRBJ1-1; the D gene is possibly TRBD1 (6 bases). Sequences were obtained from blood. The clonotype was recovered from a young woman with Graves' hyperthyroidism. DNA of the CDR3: TGTGCCATCGGGGGGGGCAGTATAAACACTGAAGCTTTCTTT. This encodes CAIGGGSINTEAFF.